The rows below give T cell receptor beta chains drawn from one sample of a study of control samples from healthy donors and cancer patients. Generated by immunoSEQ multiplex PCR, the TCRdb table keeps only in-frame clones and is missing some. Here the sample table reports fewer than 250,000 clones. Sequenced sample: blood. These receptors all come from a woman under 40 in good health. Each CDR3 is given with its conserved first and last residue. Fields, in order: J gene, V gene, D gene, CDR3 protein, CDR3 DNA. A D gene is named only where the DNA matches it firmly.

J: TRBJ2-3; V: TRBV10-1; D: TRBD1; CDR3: CASSIAGTGGADTQYF; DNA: TGCGCCAGCAGTATCGCCGGGACAGGGGGCGCAGATACGCAGTATTTT
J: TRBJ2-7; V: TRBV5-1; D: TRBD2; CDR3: CASSLPSGRYEQYF; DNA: TGCGCCAGCAGCTTGCCTAGCGGGAGATACGAGCAGTACTTC
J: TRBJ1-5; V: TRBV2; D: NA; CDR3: CASRETPTAASNQPQHF; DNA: TGTGCCAGCAGGGAGACACCGACAGCAGCTAGCAATCAGCCCCAGCATTTT
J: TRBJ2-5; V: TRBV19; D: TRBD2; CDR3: CASSIGGSTQYF; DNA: TGTGCCAGTAGTATCGGGGGGTCCACCCAGTACTTC
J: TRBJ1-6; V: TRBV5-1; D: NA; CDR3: CASSFWDFNSPLHF; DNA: TGCGCCAGCAGCTTCTGGGACTTTAATTCACCCCTCCACTTT
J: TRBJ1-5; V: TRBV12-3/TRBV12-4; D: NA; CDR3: CASSFQGFQPQHF; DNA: TGTGCCAGCAGTTTTCAGGGATTCCAGCCCCAGCATTTT
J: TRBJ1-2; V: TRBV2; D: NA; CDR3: CASIEDTRYGYTF; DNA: TGTGCCAGCATTGAGGACACCCGCTATGGCTACACCTTC
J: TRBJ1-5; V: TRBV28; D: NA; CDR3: CAHRQSEFNQPQHF; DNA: TGTGCCCACCGACAGAGCGAGTTCAATCAGCCCCAGCATTTT
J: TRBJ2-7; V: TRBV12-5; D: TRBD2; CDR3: CASGLSPTKRGDSSYEQYF; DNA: TGTGCTAGTGGTTTGTCCCCCACTAAGCGGGGGGACAGCTCCTACGAGCAGTACTTC
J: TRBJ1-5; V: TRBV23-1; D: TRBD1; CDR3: CASSQWQGAGQPQHF; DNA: TGCGCCAGCAGTCAATGGCAGGGGGCAGGTCAGCCCCAGCATTTT
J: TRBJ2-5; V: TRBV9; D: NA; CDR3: CASSSTGAGPQETQYF; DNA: TGTGCCAGCAGCTCCACCGGGGCGGGTCCTCAAGAGACCCAGTACTTC
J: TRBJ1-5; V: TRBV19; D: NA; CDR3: CASSFQRDQHF; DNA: TGTGCCAGTAGTTTTCAAAGAGACCAGCATTTT
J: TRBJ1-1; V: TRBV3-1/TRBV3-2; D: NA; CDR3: CASSQELGQPNTEAFF; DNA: TGTGCCAGCAGCCAAGAGTTAGGCCAGCCGAACACTGAAGCTTTCTTT
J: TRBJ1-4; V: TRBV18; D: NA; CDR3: CASSPNREEKLFF; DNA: TGTGCCAGCTCACCAAACCGAGAAGAAAAACTGTTTTTT
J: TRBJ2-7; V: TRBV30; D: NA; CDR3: CAWAEGGFDEQYF; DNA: TGTGCCTGGGCTGAGGGGGGGTTCGACGAGCAGTACTTC
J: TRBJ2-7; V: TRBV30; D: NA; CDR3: CAWTLGTYEQYF; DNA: TGTGCCTGGACGCTCGGAACCTACGAGCAGTACTTC
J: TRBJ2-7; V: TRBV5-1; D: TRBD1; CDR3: CASSLDGQVLSYEQYF; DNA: TGCGCCAGCAGCTTGGACGGACAGGTCCTCTCCTACGAGCAGTACTTC
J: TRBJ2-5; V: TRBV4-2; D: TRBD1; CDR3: CASSQEPDRVRGAQYF; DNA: TGTGCCAGCAGCCAAGAACCGGACAGGGTCCGAGGGGCCCAGTACTTC
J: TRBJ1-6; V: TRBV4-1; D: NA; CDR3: CASSQEGGSSYNSPLHF; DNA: TGCGCCAGCAGCCAAGAAGGAGGGAGCTCCTATAATTCACCCCTCCACTTT
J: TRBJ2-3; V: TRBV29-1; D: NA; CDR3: CSVGEPVTDTQYF; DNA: TGCAGCGTTGGGGAACCAGTCACAGATACGCAGTATTTT
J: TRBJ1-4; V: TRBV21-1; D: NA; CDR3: CARRKTNEKLFF; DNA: TGTGCCAGGCGCAAAACTAATGAAAAACTGTTTTTT
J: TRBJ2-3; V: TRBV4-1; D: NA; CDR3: CASSQVKPDTQYF; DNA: TGCGCCAGCAGCCAAGTTAAGCCAGATACGCAGTATTTT
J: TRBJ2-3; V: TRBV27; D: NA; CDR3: CASSSPRAPSGTDTQYF; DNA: TGTGCCAGCAGTTCCCCCAGGGCACCCTCCGGGACAGATACGCAGTATTTT
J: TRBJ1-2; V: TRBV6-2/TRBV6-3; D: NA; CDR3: CASSYRGQTGRYTF; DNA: TGTGCCAGCAGTTACCGAGGACAGACGGGGCGCTACACCTTC
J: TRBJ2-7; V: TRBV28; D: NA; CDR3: CASSFILSDPSYEQYF; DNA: TGTGCCAGCAGTTTTATCCTCTCGGATCCCTCCTACGAGCAGTACTTC
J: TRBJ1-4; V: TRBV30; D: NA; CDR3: CAWTRENEKLFF; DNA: TGTGCCTGGACCAGGGAGAATGAAAAACTGTTTTTT
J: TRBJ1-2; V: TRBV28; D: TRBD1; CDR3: CASSSTGEPNGYGYTF; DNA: TGTGCCAGCAGTTCCACAGGGGAGCCAAACGGGTATGGCTACACCTTC
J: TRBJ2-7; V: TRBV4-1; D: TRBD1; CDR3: CASSQVWTGDYEQYF; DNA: TGCGCCAGCAGCCAAGTTTGGACAGGGGACTACGAGCAGTACTTC
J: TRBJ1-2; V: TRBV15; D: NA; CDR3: CATSRGRRDEHYGYTF; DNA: TGTGCCACCAGCAGAGGCAGAAGGGACGAACACTATGGCTACACCTTC
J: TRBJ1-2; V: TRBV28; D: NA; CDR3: CASSFGFSRLNYGYTF; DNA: TGTGCCAGCAGTTTCGGTTTCAGTAGACTCAACTATGGCTACACCTTC
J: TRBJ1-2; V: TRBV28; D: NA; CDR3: CASSLLGTDYGYTF; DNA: TGTGCCAGCAGTTTATTGGGAACGGACTATGGCTACACCTTC
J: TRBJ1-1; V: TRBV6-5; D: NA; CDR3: CASSYNMNTEAFF; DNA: TGTGCCAGCAGTTACAATATGAACACTGAAGCTTTCTTT
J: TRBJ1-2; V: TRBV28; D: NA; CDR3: CASSLPPGGYGYTF; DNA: TGTGCCAGCAGTCTCCCCCCGGGCGGTTATGGCTACACCTTC
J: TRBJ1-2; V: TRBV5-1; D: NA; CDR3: CASSLGQDAGYTF; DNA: TGCGCCAGCAGCTTGGGACAGGACGCTGGCTACACCTTC
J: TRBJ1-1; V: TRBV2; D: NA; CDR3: CASSSEVIHTEAFF; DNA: TGTGCCAGCAGCTCTGAAGTTATTCACACTGAAGCTTTCTTT
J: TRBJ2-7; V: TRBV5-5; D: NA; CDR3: CASSPIDGTNSYEQYF; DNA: TGTGCCAGCAGCCCCATCGACGGGACGAACTCCTACGAGCAGTACTTC
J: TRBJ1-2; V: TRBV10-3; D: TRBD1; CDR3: CAISGQGGGNYGYTF; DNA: TGTGCCATCAGTGGACAGGGAGGCGGAAACTATGGCTACACCTTC
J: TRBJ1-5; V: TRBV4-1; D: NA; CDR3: CASSPRVVDQPQHF; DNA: TGCGCCAGCAGCCCACGGGTCGTCGATCAGCCCCAGCATTTT
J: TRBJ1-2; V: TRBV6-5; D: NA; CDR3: CASRVGGAQGYTF; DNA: TGTGCCAGCAGGGTTGGGGGGGCTCAAGGCTACACCTTC
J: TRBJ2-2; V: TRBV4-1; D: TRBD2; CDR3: CARSRGGGNTGELFF; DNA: TGCGCCCGCAGCCGGGGGGGTGGTAACACCGGGGAGCTGTTTTTT
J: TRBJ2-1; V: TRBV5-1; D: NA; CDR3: CASSLRGGQNEQFF; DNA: TGCGCCAGCAGCTTGAGAGGGGGGCAGAATGAGCAGTTCTTC
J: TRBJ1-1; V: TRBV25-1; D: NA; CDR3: CASRSVGATEAFF; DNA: TGTGCCAGCAGAAGTGTAGGGGCCACTGAAGCTTTCTTT
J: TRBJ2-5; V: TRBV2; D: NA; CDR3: CASSEASTGRETQYF; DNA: TGTGCCAGCAGTGAAGCTTCGACAGGGAGGGAGACCCAGTACTTC
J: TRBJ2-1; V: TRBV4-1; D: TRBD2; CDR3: CASRGGRGGADNEQFF; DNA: TGCGCCAGCAGGGGCGGACGCGGGGGGGCCGACAATGAGCAGTTCTTC
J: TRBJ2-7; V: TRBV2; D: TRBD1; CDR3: CASSQMGQGDHEQYF; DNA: TGTGCCAGCAGTCAAATGGGGCAGGGGGACCACGAGCAGTACTTC
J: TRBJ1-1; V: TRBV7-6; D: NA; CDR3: CASSLTRDTEAFF; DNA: TGTGCCAGCAGCTTAACTAGAGATACTGAAGCTTTCTTT
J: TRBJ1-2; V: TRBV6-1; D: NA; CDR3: CASSELQGWNYGYTF; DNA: TGTGCCAGCAGTGAACTCCAGGGGTGGAACTATGGCTACACCTTC
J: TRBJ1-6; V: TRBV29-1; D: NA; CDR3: CSVEVGRGSPLHF; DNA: TGCAGCGTTGAAGTGGGCAGGGGTTCACCCCTCCACTTT
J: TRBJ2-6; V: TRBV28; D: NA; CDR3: CASSTDSGANVLTF; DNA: TGTGCCAGCAGCACAGATTCTGGGGCCAACGTCCTGACTTTC
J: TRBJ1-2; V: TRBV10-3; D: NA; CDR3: CAISESFGQAYGYTF; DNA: TGTGCCATCAGTGAGTCTTTCGGACAAGCATATGGCTACACCTTC
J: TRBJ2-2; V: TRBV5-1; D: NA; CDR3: CASSPGPNTGELFF; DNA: TGCGCCAGCAGCCCCGGACCGAACACCGGGGAGCTGTTTTTT
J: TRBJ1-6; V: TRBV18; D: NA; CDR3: CASSPAGQVNSPLHF; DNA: TGTGCCAGCTCACCTGCCGGACAAGTTAATTCACCCCTCCACTTT
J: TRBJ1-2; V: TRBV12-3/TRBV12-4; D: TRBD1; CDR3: CASIGQDGYTF; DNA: TGTGCCAGCATCGGACAGGATGGCTACACCTTC
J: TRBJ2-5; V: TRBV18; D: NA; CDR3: CASSRPNPQETQYF; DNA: TGTGCCAGCTCGCGACCGAACCCTCAAGAGACCCAGTACTTC
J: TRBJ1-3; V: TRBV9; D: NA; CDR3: CASSTPPGNTIYF; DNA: TGTGCCAGCAGCACCCCCCCAGGAAACACCATATATTTT
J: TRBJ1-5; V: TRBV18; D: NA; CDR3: CASSPDQGSQPQHF; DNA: TGTGCCAGCTCACCCGACCAGGGATCTCAGCCCCAGCATTTT
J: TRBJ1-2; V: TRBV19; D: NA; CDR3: CASSMRSYGYTF; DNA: TGTGCCAGTAGTATGAGGTCCTATGGCTACACCTTC
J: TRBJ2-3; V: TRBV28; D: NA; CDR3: CASSAPRQGTDTQYF; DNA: TGTGCCAGCAGTGCCCCGAGACAGGGCACAGATACGCAGTATTTT
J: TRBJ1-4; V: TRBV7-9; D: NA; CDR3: CASSLEVSLKLFF; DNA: TGTGCCAGCAGCTTAGAGGTCAGCCTAAAACTGTTTTTT